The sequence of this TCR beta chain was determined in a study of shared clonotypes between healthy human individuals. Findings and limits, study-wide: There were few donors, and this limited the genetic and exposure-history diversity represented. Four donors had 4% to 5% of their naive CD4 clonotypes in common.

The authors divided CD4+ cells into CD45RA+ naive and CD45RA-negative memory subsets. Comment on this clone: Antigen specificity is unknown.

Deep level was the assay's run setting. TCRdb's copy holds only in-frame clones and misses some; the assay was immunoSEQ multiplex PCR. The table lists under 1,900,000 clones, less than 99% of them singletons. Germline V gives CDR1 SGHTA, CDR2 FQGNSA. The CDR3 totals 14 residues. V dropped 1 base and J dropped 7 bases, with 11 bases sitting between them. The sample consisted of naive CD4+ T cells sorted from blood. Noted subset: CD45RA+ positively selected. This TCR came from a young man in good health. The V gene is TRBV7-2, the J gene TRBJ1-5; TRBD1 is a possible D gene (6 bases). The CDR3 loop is CASSLGQAVQPQHF. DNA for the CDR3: TGTGCCAGCAGCTTAGGACAGGCAGTCCAGCCCCAGCATTTT.